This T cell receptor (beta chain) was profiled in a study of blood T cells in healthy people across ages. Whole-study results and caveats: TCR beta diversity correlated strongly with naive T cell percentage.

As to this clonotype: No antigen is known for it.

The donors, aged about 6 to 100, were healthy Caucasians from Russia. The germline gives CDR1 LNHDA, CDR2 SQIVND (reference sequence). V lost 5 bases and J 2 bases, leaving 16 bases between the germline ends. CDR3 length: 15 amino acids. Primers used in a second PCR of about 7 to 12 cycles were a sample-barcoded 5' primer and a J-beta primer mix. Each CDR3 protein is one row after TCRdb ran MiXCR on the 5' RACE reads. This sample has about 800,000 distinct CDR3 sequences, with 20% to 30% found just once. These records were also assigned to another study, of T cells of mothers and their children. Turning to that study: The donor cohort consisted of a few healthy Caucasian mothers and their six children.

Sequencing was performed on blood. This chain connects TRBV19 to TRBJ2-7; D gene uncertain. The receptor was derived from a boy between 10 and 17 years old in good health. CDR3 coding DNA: TGTGCCAGTAGTCCCCTTGCCGTGGCCGCCTACGAGCAGTACTTC. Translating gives CASSPLAVAAYEQYF.